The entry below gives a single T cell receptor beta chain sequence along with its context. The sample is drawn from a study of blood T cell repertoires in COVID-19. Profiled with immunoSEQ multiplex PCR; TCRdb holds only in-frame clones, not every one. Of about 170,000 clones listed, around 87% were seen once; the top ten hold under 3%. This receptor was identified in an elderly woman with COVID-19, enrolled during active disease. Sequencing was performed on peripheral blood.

In DNA, the CDR3 is TGTGCCAGCAGTACAGGGGAGCGCGAGCAGTACTTC. It encodes CASSTGEREQYF. The genes are TRBV6-4 and TRBJ2-7; 7 positions agree with TRBD1. This CDR3 has 12 amino acids. V was pared by 5 bases and J by 6 bases, with 4 bases of the junction left unmatched. Germline V gene sequence: CDR1 MRHNA, CDR2 SNTAGT.